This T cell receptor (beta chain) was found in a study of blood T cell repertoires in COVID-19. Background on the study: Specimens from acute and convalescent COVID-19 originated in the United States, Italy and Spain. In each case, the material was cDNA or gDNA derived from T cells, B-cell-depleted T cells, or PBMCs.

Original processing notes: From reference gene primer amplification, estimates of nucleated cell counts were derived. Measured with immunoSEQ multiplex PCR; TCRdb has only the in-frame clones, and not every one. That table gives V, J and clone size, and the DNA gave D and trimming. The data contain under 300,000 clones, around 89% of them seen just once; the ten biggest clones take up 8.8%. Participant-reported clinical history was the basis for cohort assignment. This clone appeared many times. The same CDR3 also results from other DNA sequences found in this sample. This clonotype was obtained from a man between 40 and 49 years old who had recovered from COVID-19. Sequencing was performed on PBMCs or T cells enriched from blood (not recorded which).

This CDR3 reads CASSEGGGSYNEQFF. DNA of the CDR3: TGTGCCAGCAGTGAGGGCGGGGGTAGCTACAATGAGCAGTTCTTC. V is TRBV6-4 and J is TRBJ2-1; 7 nucleotides line up with TRBD2. Germline lookup yields CDR1 MRHNA and CDR2 SNTAGT. Unmatched junction bases numbered 5, after V lost 3 bases and J lost 3 bases. The CDR3 covers 15 residues.